This TCR beta chain was sequenced during a study of blood T cell repertoires in COVID-19. For the study at large: T cells, B-cell-depleted T cells, or PBMCs provided the cDNA or gDNA that served as material.

In the original analysis: Amplification of reference gene primers provided the estimated nucleated cell counts. Method: immunoSEQ multiplex PCR; TCRdb's copy keeps in-frame clones and lacks some. The V and J calls and clone size were taken over from that table, and D and trimming were inferred from the DNA. The sample carries about 25,000 clones, roughly 82% recorded once. The CDR3 consists of 16 residues. Trimming took 2 bases from V and 8 from J; bases not matched to a gene: 8. Germline assignment: CDR1 MNHNY and CDR2 SVGAGI (reference sequence). This chain uses TRBV6-6 with TRBJ2-3; 12 bases fit TRBD2. The specimen was peripheral blood. This clonotype originated in a man aged 80 or over with active or convalescent COVID-19. The CDR3 nucleotides are TGTGCCAGCAGTTACCCGACTAGCGGGAGAGGGGGTACGCAGTATTTT. It encodes CASSYPTSGRGGTQYF.